What follows describes a single T cell receptor beta chain. Its specificity is not known. Germline-derived CDR1 and CDR2 are SGDLS and YYNGEE. Trimming pared 0 bases from V and 6 bases from J, leaving 12 bases between. This CDR3 is 14 amino acids long. The sample belongs to a study of radiotherapy plus CTLA-4 blockade in lung cancer. Only in-frame clones appear in the TCRdb table, and some are missing; sequencing was by immunoSEQ multiplex PCR. Among tens of thousands of clones listed, roughly 80% were seen once. Findings and caveats of the study: Blood saw expansion of tumor-derived TCR clones after radiotherapy plus ipilimumab.

Sequences were derived from peripheral blood, sampled from a patient treated with radiotherapy plus ipilimumab. The rearrangement uses TRBV9 and TRBJ1-2; D remains unclear. This sequence was found in a human donor with non-small cell lung cancer who had stable disease on radiotherapy plus ipilimumab. CDR3 sequence: CASSVVPPSDGYTF. DNA for the CDR3: TGTGCCAGCAGCGTAGTCCCACCATCAGATGGCTACACCTTC.